This T cell receptor (beta chain) was profiled in a study of control samples from healthy donors and cancer patients. Here immunoSEQ multiplex PCR was the method, and the copy in TCRdb shows in-frame clones only, minus some. The sample has roughly 190,000 clones, 91% seen once. This clone has a single count. The germline V gene encodes CDR1 LGHDT and CDR2 YNNKEL (reference sequence). The CDR3 spans 17 residues. V was clipped by 4 bases and J by 5 bases; unmatched bases: 8. The V gene is TRBV3-1 (or the pseudogene TRBV3-2), the J gene TRBJ2-1; 13 nucleotides align to TRBD2. This sequence originates from a woman under 40 in good health. Sequenced: blood. Written as DNA, the CDR3 is TGTGCCAGCAGCCTCCGGACTAGCGGGGGTGCCAACAATGAGCAGTTCTTC. Protein: CASSLRTSGGANNEQFF.